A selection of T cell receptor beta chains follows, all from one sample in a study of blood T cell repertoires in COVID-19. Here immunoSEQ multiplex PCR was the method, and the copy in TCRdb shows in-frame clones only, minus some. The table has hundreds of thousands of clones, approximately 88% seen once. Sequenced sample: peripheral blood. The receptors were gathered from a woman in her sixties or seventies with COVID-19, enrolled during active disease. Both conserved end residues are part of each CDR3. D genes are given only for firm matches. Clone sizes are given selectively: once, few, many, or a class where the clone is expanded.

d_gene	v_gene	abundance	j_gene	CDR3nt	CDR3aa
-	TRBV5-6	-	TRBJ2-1	TGTGCCAGCAGCTTTCAGGGGTCACAGCAGTTCTTC	CASSFQGSQQFF
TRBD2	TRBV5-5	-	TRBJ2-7	TGTGCCAGCGGACTAGCGGGCGGGCCCTACGAGCAGTACTTC	CASGLAGGPYEQYF
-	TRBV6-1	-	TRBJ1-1	TGTGCCAGCAGTGAGTTTAGGAACACTGAAGCTTTCTTT	CASSEFRNTEAFF
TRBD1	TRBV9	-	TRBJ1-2	TGTGCCAGCAGCGCCCGGACAGGGGGCCAGACGAACTATGGCTACACCTTC	CASSARTGGQTNYGYTF
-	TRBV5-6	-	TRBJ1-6	TGTGCCAGCAGCCAGACGGGGTTTTCACCCCTCCACTTT	CASSQTGFSPLHF
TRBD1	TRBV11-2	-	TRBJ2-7	TGTGCCAGCAGCTTATTTGGACAGGGCACCAAGCAGTACTTC	CASSLFGQGTKQYF
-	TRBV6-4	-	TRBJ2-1	TGTGCCAGCATTTGGACGCCTGCGGGGGCCCGTAATGAGCAGTTCTTC	CASIWTPAGARNEQFF
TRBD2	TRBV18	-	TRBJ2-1	TGTGCCAGCTCACCAGCGGGAGGGCCCCGCAATGAGCAGTTCTTC	CASSPAGGPRNEQFF
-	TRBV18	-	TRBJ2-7	TGTGCCAGCTCACGGGGAGACAAGAACGAGCAGTACTTC	CASSRGDKNEQYF
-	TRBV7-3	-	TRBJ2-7	TGTGCCAGCAGCCTATCTAGGACAGACTCCGAGCAGTACTTC	CASSLSRTDSEQYF
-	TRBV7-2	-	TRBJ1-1	TGTGCCAGCACCTTAGTGGTACACCCGAACACTGAAGCTTTCTTT	CASTLVVHPNTEAFF
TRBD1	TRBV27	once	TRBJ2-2	TGTGCCAGCAGTTCTACCGGGACAGTCGGGGAGCTGTTTTTT	CASSSTGTVGELFF
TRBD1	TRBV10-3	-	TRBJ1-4	TGTGCCATCAGTAAGGGACAGGCTAATGAAAAACTGTTTTTT	CAISKGQANEKLFF
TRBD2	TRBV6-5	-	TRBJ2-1	TGTGCCAGCGGGGGGAGGGGAGGGTCAATTGAGCAGTTCTTC	CASGGRGGSIEQFF
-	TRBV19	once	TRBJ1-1	TGTGCCAGTAGTATATTATCGACAGCAAAGAACACTGAAGCTTTCTTT	CASSILSTAKNTEAFF
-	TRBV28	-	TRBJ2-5	TGTGCCAGCACCATTGCGTCGGAGGGGCAAGAGACCCAGTACTTC	CASTIASEGQETQYF
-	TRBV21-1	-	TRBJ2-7	TGTGCCAGCAGCTCCCCCGCGCGGGGCGAGCAGTACTTC	CASSSPARGEQYF
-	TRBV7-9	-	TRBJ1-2	TGTGCCAGCAGCTTCACGACAGCAGGCTATGGCTACACCTTC	CASSFTTAGYGYTF
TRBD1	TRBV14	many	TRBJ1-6	TGTGCCAGCAGCCAATCAGGGGGCATATCACCCCTCCACTTT	CASSQSGGISPLHF
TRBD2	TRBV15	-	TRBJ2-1	TGTGCCACCAGCACCCGTAGCGGGAGGGTGAATGAGCAGTTCTTC	CATSTRSGRVNEQFF
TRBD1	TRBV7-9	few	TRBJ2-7	TGTGCCAGCAGCTTAGGGACAGGGGCCAGCGAGCAGTACTTC	CASSLGTGASEQYF
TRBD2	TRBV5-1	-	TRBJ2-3	TGCGCCAGCAGCCAAGGTCGTGGGACTAGCCTTTATTTT	CASSQGRGTSLYF
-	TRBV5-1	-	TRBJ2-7	TGCGCCAGCAGTCCCTACGGTGCAGGCCTTCGTTCCTACGAGCAGTACTTC	CASSPYGAGLRSYEQYF
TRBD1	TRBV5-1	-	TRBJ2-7	TGCGCCAGCAGCTCTTTCCGGGACAGGGGCTCCTACGAGCAGTACTTC	CASSSFRDRGSYEQYF
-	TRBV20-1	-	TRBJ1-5	TGCAGTGCTAGTTCTCCAAGGGCAGGGGACGTTAACAGCAATCAGCCCCAGCATTTT	CSASSPRAGDVNSNQPQHF
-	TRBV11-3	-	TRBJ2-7	TGTGCCAGCAGCTTATACCCCAGGGCAAGGCAGCAGTACTTC	CASSLYPRARQQYF
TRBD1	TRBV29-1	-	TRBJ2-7	TGCAGCGTTGAGGGGACAGGGGTATACGAGCAGTACTTC	CSVEGTGVYEQYF
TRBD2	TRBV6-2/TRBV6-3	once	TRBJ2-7	TGTGCCAGCAGCGACGGGGGGAACCTCCTAAACGAGCAGTACTTC	CASSDGGNLLNEQYF
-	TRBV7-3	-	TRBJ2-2	TGTGCCAGCAGCCCTACCCTCGGACTCACCACCGGGGAGCTGTTTTTT	CASSPTLGLTTGELFF
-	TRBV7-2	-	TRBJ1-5	TGTGCCAGCAGCTTAGAAGACAGCCGACAGCCCCAGCATTTT	CASSLEDSRQPQHF
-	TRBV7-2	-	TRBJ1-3	TGTGCCAGCAGCCCCGACACCTCCTCTGGAAACACCATATATTTT	CASSPDTSSGNTIYF
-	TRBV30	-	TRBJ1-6	TGTGCCTGGAGTCGTGCCGGTCAGGGTTCACCCCTCCACTTT	CAWSRAGQGSPLHF
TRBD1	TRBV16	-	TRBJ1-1	TGTGCCAGCAGCCGCCCGGACAGGACTGACACTGAAGCTTTCTTT	CASSRPDRTDTEAFF
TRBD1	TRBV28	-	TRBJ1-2	TGTGCCAGCACGACAGGGTCTAACTATGGCTACACCTTC	CASTTGSNYGYTF
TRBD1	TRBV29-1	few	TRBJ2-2	TGCAGCGGCGGACAGGGGCGGAAGACCGGGGAGCTGTTTTTT	CSGGQGRKTGELFF
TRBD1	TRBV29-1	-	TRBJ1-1	TGCAGCGCAAAACAGGGGGCCTCGGACACTGAAGCTTTCTTT	CSAKQGASDTEAFF
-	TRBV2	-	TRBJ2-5	TGTGCCAGCTTAGGTGCAGGGCCGAGGGAGACCCAGTACTTC	CASLGAGPRETQYF
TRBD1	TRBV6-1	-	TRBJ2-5	TGTGCCAGCAGTGACAGGGGGCTCGGGCAAGAGACCCAGTACTTC	CASSDRGLGQETQYF
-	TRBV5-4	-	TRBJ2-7	TGTGCCAGCAGCTCTTTGACAGGAACCTACGAGCAGTACTTC	CASSSLTGTYEQYF
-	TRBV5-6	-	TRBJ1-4	TGTGCCAGCAGCTTGCATGGGGGGGCGAATGAAAAACTGTTTTTT	CASSLHGGANEKLFF
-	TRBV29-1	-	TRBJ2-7	TGCAGCGTTCAATCAGGATCCTACGAGCAGTACTTC	CSVQSGSYEQYF
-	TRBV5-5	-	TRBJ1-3	TGTGCCAGCAGCTTGGAGGGGAGAAACACCATATATTTT	CASSLEGRNTIYF